This record looks at one TCR beta chain sequence and its context. This sample is part of a study of blood T cells in healthy people across ages. With a J-beta primer mix and a sample-barcoded 5' primer, a second PCR ran roughly 6 to 12 cycles. Each cDNA molecule received a tag from a template-switch adaptor that had 12 random nucleotides. MiXCR, applied by TCRdb to the 5' RACE reads, yields one record per CDR3 protein. The repertoire holds over 1.5 million distinct CDR3 sequences, with roughly 50% as singletons. Input material: blood. This sequence was found in a woman in her 40s in good health.

The CDR3 sequence is CASSLLLAGGWTQYF. The CDR3 DNA reads as TGTGCCAGCAGCTTGTTACTGGCGGGGGGTTGGACCCAGTACTTC. This rearrangement joins TRBV5-6 to TRBJ2-7; TRBD2 matches 8 bases. The DNA matches TRBJ2-5 better at its end, which makes the J call doubtful. Germline assignment: CDR1 SGHDT and CDR2 YYEEEE. The length of the CDR3 is 15 residues.